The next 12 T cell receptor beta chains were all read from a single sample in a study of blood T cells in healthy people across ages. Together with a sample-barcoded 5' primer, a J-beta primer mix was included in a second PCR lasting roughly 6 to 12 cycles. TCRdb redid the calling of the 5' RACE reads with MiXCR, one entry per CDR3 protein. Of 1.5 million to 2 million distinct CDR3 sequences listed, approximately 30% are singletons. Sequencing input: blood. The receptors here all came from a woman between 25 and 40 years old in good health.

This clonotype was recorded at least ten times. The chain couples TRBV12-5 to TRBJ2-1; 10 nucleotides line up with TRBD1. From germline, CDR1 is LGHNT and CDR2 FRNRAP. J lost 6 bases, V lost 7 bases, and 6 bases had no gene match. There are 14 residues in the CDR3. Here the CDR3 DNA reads TGTGCTAGTGCCACGGGACAGGGGACCAATGAGCAGTTCTTC. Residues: CASATGQGTNEQFF.

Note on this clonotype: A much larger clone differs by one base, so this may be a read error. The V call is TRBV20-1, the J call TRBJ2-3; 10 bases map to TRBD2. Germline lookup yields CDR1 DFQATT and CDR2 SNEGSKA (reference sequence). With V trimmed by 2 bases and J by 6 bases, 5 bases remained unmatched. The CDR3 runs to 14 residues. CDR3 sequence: CSARWTSGWDTQYF. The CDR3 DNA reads TGCAGTGCTAGATGGACTAGCGGATGGGATACGCAGTATTTT.

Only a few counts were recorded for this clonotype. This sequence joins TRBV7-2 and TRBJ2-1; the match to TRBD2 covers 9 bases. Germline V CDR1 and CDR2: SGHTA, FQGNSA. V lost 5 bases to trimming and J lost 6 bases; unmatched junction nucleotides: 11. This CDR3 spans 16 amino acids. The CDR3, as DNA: TGTGCCAGCAGCCGAAGGAAGGCGGGAGGGGTCAATGAGCAGTTCTTC. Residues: CASSRRKAGGVNEQFF.

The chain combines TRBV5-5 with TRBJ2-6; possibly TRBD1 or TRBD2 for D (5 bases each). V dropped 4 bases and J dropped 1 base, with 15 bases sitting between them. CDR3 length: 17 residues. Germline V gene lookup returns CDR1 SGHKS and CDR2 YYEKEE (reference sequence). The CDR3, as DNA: TGTGCCAGCAGCCTCCGGGGCAGGAGATCTGGGGCCAACGTCCTGACTTTC. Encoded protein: CASSLRGRRSGANVLTF.

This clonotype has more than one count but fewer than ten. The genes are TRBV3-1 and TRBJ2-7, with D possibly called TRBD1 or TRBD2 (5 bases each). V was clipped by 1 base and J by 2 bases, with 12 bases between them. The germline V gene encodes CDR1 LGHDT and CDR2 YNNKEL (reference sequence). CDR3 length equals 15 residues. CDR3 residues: CASSQGGTPPYEQYF. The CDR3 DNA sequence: TGTGCCAGCAGCCAAGGGGGGACCCCACCCTACGAGCAGTACTTC.

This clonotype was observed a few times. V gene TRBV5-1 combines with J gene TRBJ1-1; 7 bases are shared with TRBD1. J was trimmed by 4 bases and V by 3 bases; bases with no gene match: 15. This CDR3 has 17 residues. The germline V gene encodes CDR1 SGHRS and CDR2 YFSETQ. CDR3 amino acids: CASSSAWSGGRVTEAFF. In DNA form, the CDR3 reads TGCGCCAGCAGCTCCGCCTGGTCAGGGGGTAGGGTCACTGAAGCTTTCTTT.

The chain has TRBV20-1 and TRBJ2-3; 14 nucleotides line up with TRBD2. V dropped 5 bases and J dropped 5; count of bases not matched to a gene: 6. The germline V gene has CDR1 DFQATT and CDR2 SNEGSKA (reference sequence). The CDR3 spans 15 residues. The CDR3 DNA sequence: TGCAGTGCTTGGCCTGGACTAGCGGGAGGAGATACGCAGTATTTT. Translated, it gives CSAWPGLAGGDTQYF.

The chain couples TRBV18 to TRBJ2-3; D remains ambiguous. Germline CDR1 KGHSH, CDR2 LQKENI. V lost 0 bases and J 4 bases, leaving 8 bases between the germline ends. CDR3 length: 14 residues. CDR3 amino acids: CASSPPFFSDTQYF. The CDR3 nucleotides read TGTGCCAGCTCACCACCCTTTTTCTCAGATACGCAGTATTTT.

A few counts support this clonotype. CDR3 region: CASRSDFYHRDPYGYTF. CDR3 bases: TGTGCCAGCAGATCCGACTTTTACCACAGGGATCCCTATGGCTACACCTTC. The gene calls are TRBV5-6 and TRBJ1-2, with D perhaps TRBD1 (6 bases). This CDR3 comprises 17 residues. Trimming pared 5 bases from V and 4 bases from J, leaving 24 bases between. Germline assignment: CDR1 SGHDT and CDR2 YYEEEE.

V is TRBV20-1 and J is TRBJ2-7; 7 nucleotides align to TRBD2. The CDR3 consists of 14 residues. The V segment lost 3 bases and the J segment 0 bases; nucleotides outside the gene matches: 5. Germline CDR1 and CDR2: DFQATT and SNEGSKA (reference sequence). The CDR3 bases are TGCAGTGCTAGTCCGCGGGAGAGCTCCTACGAGCAGTACTTC. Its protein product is CSASPRESSYEQYF.

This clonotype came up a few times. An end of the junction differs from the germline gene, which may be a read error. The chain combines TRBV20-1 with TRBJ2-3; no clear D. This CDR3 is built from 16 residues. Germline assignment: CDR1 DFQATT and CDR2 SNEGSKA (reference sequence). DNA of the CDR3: TGCGGTGCTAGAGAGGCGACCCCCGGCGTCCCAGATACGCAGTATTTT. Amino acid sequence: CGAREATPGVPDTQYF.

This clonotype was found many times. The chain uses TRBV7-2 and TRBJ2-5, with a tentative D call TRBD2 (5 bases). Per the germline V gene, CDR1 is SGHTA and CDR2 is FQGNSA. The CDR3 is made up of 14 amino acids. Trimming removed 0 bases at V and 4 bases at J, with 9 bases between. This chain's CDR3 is CASSLALGGETQYF. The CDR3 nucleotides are TGTGCCAGCAGCTTAGCGCTTGGAGGAGAGACCCAGTACTTC.